These 2 T cell receptor beta chains originate from one sample sequenced in a study of regulatory T cells in long-lasting Graves disease. Noted time point: newly diagnosed GD, antithyroid drugs for less than 3 months. PBMC RNA was the source of the TCR library. For TCR beta, libraries came from iRepertoire HTBI primers and Arm-PCR of CDR3 regions. TCRdb fed the multiplex PCR reads into MiXCR, producing one record per CDR3 protein. The sample lists hundreds of thousands of distinct CDR3 sequences, about 15% seen once, with approximately 7.8% in the top ten. These data also formed part of another study, on T cells in Graves' hyperthyroidism and ophthalmopathy.

The specimen comprised peripheral blood mononuclear cells (PBMCs), sampled at new diagnosis, from a patient treated with antithyroid drugs. These receptor sequences come from a woman between 40 and 55 years old with Graves disease.

The rearrangement links TRBV6-2 or TRBV6-3 to TRBJ2-3; D perhaps matches TRBD2 (6 bases). The CDR3 totals 15 residues. V lost 2 bases and J lost 6, with 15 bases in between. Germline V gene lookup returns CDR1 MNHEY and CDR2 SVGEGT. The DNA of the CDR3 is TGTGCCAGCAGTTACGGGCTGCGGGGCGGGGATACGCAGTATTTT. Amino acid sequence: CASSYGLRGGDTQYF.

This clonotype was counted at least ten times. The J gene is TRBJ2-2, the V gene TRBV24-1; D unresolved. Looked up from germline, CDR1 is KGHDR and CDR2 is SFDVKD. V shed 8 bases and J shed 6 bases, with 9 bases lying between them. CDR3 length equals 12 residues. The CDR3 here is CATNPGAGELFF. The DNA of the CDR3 is TGTGCCACCAATCCAGGTGCCGGGGAGCTGTTTTTT.